This T cell receptor (beta chain) was identified during a study of blood T cell repertoires in COVID-19. Study overall: Acute and convalescent COVID-19 specimens originated in the United States, Italy and Spain. PBMCs, B-cell-depleted T cells, or T cells were the source of the cDNA or gDNA that made up the material.

Assay used: immunoSEQ multiplex PCR; TCRdb lists only in-frame clones, some missing. This sample has 200,000 to 250,000 clones, with around 82% found just once. V was pared by 3 bases and J by 5 bases, with 13 bases between. This CDR3 region has 15 residues. From germline, CDR1 is KGHSH and CDR2 LQKENI. Sequenced sample: peripheral blood. This rearrangement joins TRBV18 to TRBJ2-2, with a weak D call TRBD1 (5 bases). The TCR sequence derives from a woman older than 75 with active or convalescent COVID-19. The CDR3 DNA is TGTGCCAGCTCACCTGAGACAGTTAGAACCGGGGAGCTGTTTTTT. Translating it yields CASSPETVRTGELFF.